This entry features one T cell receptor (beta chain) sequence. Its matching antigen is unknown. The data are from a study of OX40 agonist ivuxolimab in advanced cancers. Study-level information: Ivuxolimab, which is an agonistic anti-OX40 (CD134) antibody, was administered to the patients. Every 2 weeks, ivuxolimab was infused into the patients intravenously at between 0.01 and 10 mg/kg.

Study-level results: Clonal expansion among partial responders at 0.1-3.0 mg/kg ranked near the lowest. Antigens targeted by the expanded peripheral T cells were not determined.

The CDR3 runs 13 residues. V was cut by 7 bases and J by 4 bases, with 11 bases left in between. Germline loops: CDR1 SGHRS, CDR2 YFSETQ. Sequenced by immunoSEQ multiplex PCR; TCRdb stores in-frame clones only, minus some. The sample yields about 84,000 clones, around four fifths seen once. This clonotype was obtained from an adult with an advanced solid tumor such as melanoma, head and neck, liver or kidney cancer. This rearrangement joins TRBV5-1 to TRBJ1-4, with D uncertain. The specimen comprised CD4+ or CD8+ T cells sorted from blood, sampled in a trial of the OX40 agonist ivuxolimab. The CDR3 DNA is TGCGCCAGCCAGGACGACATTAATGAAAAACTGTTTTTT. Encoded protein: CASQDDINEKLFF.